A single sample is the source of the 29 T cell receptor beta chains below, sequenced in a study of T cell responses to AZD1222 COVID-19 vaccine. TCRdb keeps only in-frame clones here, not all; method: immunoSEQ multiplex PCR. The data show around 110,000 clones, around 94% seen once. The material sequenced was peripheral blood, taken on day 0 of AZD1222 vaccination. Every receptor here comes from an adult in good health.

The V gene is TRBV6-5, the J gene TRBJ2-7, with TRBD1 matching 9 bases. The CDR3 is 14 residues long. Germline CDR1 MNHEY, CDR2 SVGAGI. V shed 7 bases, J shed 5 bases, and the junction held 9 bases outside the gene matches. CDR3 amino acids: CASNTYRGLDEQYF. CDR3 DNA: TGTGCCAGCAACACGTACAGGGGGCTCGACGAGCAGTACTTC.

This clone appeared once. The V and J genes are TRBV7-2 and TRBJ2-7, with 14 bases aligning to TRBD2. Germline loops: CDR1 SGHTA, CDR2 FQGNSA. This CDR3 has 15 amino acids. V lost 3 bases and J lost 3; bases outside the gene matches: 1. The CDR3 region has the DNA TGTGCCAGCAGCTTGGGACTAGCGGGGGACTACGAGCAGTACTTC. Translating gives CASSLGLAGDYEQYF.

A note on this clone: The limits of the CDR3 on the DNA are not certain, so only TCRdb's listed CDR3 is given. The V call is TRBV9, the J call TRBJ1-2. The length of the CDR3 is 12 amino acids, counting both ends. Germline CDR1 SGDLS, CDR2 YYNGEE. This CDR3 reads CASSVGFGAAFF.

This chain joins TRBV11-2 and TRBJ2-2, with D unresolved. Germline CDR1 reads SGHAT; CDR2 reads FQNNGV. Between the trimmed V and J ends, which lost 4 bases and 3 bases, there was a span of 15 bases. The CDR3 extends over 16 amino acids. CDR3 residues: CASSSNLDKYTGELFF. The CDR3 DNA follows: TGTGCCAGCAGCTCAAATCTCGACAAATACACCGGGGAGCTGTTTTTT.

The CDR3 nucleotides are TGTGCCAGCAGCTTTGCGGGGCTAGTCGAGCAGTACTTC. The encoded protein is CASSFAGLVEQYF. The gene calls are TRBV5-4 and TRBJ2-7; perhaps TRBD2 as D (6 bases). The germline CDR1 and CDR2 sequences are SGHNT and YYREEE (reference sequence). There are 13 residues in the CDR3. Trimming took 2 bases from V and 6 from J, leaving 12 bases between them.

The chain combines TRBV19 with TRBJ1-4; tentative D call: TRBD1 (6 bases). CDR3 size: 14 residues. The germline CDR1 and CDR2 sequences are LNHDA and SQIVND (reference sequence). V lost 11 bases to trimming and J lost 3 bases, with 16 bases between them. The CDR3 nucleotides read TGTGCCTCGAACCTGGGACATTCTAATGAAAAACTGTTTTTT. Translated, it gives CASNLGHSNEKLFF.

The J gene is TRBJ2-7, the V gene TRBV7-9; TRBD2 matches 10 bases. The CDR3 runs 15 residues. Germline loops: CDR1 SEHNR, CDR2 FQNEAQ (reference sequence). V was clipped by 5 bases and J by 2 bases; unmatched bases: 6. CDR3: CASSATSGTPYEQYF. The CDR3 DNA reads as TGTGCCAGCAGCGCCACTAGCGGGACTCCCTACGAGCAGTACTTC.

The chain combines TRBV18 with TRBJ2-1; 7 nucleotides align to TRBD1. The length of the CDR3 is 13 residues. Germline CDR1 is KGHSH and CDR2 is LQKENI. Germline trimming cut 6 bases from V and 8 bases from J; bases unmatched to any gene: 7. CDR3 region: CASSQTGLHEQFF. CDR3 coding DNA: TGTGCCAGCTCCCAGACAGGGCTACATGAGCAGTTCTTC.

V usage is TRBV25-1 and J usage is TRBJ2-7, with 7 nucleotides matching TRBD1. This CDR3 comprises 14 residues. The V segment lost 2 bases and the J segment 5 bases; nucleotides outside the gene matches: 6. Germline CDR1 is MGHDK and CDR2 is SYGVNS. CDR3 sequence reads: CASSEATGMNEQYF. The CDR3 coding sequence is TGTGCCAGCAGTGAAGCGACAGGGATGAACGAGCAGTACTTC.

The rearrangement joins TRBV5-4 to TRBJ1-3; D may be TRBD1 (6 bases). The CDR3 runs to 16 residues. CDR1 is SGHNT, CDR2 YYREEE, per germline (reference sequence). V gave up 4 bases and J gave up 2 bases, with 16 bases separating them. CDR3 residues: CASSPEQGRTGNTIYF. Written as DNA, the CDR3 is TGTGCCAGCAGCCCTGAACAGGGTAGGACTGGAAACACCATATATTTT.

V gene TRBV9 combines with J gene TRBJ2-7; D ambiguous. V was pared by 0 bases and J by 3 bases, with 7 bases between. Germline assignment: CDR1 SGDLS and CDR2 YYNGEE. The CDR3 length is 13 residues. CDR3: CASSVAGSYEQYF. The CDR3 region has the DNA TGTGCCAGCAGCGTAGCGGGTAGCTACGAGCAGTACTTC.

The chain recombines TRBV3-1 (or the pseudogene TRBV3-2) with TRBJ2-7; tentative D call: TRBD2 (6 bases). The germline gives CDR1 LGHDT, CDR2 YNNKEL (reference sequence). This CDR3 has 16 residues. V was pared by 0 bases and J by 4 bases, with 16 bases between. The chain's CDR3 is CASSQEKNGGTYEQYF. The DNA for the CDR3 is TGTGCCAGCAGCCAAGAAAAAAATGGCGGGACGTACGAGCAGTACTTC.

Comments on this clone: The same CDR3 is also encoded by other DNA sequences in this sample. The CDR3 is CASRTSGSTDTQYF. The CDR3 region has the DNA TGTGCCAGCAGGACTAGCGGGAGCACAGATACGCAGTATTTT. The chain recombines TRBV2 with TRBJ2-3, with 10 bases matching TRBD2. The CDR3 spans 14 residues. Germline V CDR1 and CDR2: SNHLY, FYNNEI. V lost 6 bases to trimming and J lost 0 bases; unmatched junction nucleotides: 0.

The chain carries TRBV25-1 and TRBJ1-5, with D perhaps TRBD1 (6 bases). The CDR3 contains 15 residues. Looked up from germline, CDR1 is MGHDK and CDR2 is SYGVNS. V was clipped by 5 bases and J by 6 bases, with 17 bases between them. The CDR3 DNA reads TGTGCCAGCAGTTCCTCGACAGGCGTGGCTCAGCCCCAGCATTTT. It yields the protein CASSSSTGVAQPQHF.

With respect to this clone: This same CDR3 is encoded by further DNA sequences in the sample. This chain links TRBV28 with TRBJ2-7; TRBD2 is a possible D gene (6 bases). V gave up 2 bases and J gave up 1 base, with 6 bases separating them. The CDR3 length is 13 residues. Germline V lookup: CDR1 MDHEN, CDR2 SYDVKM. This chain's CDR3 is CASSLGGSYEQYF. In nucleotides, the CDR3 is TGTGCCAGCAGTTTAGGAGGGTCCTACGAGCAGTACTTC.

The chain has TRBV19 and TRBJ1-5, with TRBD1 matching over 8 bases. The trim removed 4 bases at V and 4 bases at J, leaving 12 bases unmatched. Germline CDR1 reads LNHDA; CDR2 reads SQIVND (reference sequence). This CDR3 comprises 17 residues. The DNA of the CDR3 is TGTGCCAGTAGTACACTTCCGGGACAGGTTCTTAATCAGCCCCAGCATTTT. Residues: CASSTLPGQVLNQPQHF.

This chain links TRBV5-1 with TRBJ2-7; D may be TRBD2 (6 bases). V was shortened by 1 base and J by 5 bases, with 16 bases between the two germline ends. The germline V gene encodes CDR1 SGHRS and CDR2 YFSETQ. CDR3 length equals 15 residues. The CDR3 DNA is TGCGCCAGCAGCTTGATGGAGGGAGAGATCGACGAGCAGTACTTC. Encoded protein: CASSLMEGEIDEQYF.

The CDR3 sequence: CASSLEGLNADTQYF. CDR3 DNA sequence: TGCGCCAGCAGCTTGGAGGGTTTAAACGCAGATACGCAGTATTTT. The chain combines TRBV5-1 with TRBJ2-3, with no clear D. CDR3 length: 15 residues. V shed 0 bases and J shed 4 bases, with 12 bases lying between them. Germline CDR1 reads SGHRS; CDR2 reads YFSETQ. Supplemented by reference TRBV5-1 and TRBJ2-3, the full variable domain reads KAGVTQTPRYLIKTRGQQVTLSCSPISGHRSVSWYQQTPGQGLQFLFEYFSETQRNKGNFPGRFSGRQFSNSRSEMNVSTLELGDSALYLCASSLEGLNADTQYFGPGTRLTVL.

V gene TRBV2 combines with J gene TRBJ2-3, with 7 bases matching TRBD2. With 4 bases clipped from V and 0 bases from J, the junction kept 1 base outside the gene matches. Germline V gene data show CDR1 as SNHLY and CDR2 as FYNNEI. The CDR3 totals 14 residues. This CDR3 is CASSGGGSTDTQYF. The CDR3 DNA follows: TGTGCCAGCAGTGGGGGGGGAAGCACAGATACGCAGTATTTT.

The chain carries TRBV5-6 and TRBJ1-3; D call uncertain. Per the germline V gene, CDR1 is SGHDT and CDR2 is YYEEEE. This CDR3 is 15 amino acids long. With 0 bases removed from V and 1 base from J, the gap between germline ends came to 8 bases. Written as DNA, the CDR3 is TGTGCCAGCAGCTTGGGCTTGGGGTCTGGAAACACCATATATTTT. It yields the protein CASSLGLGSGNTIYF.

The V call is TRBV28, the J call TRBJ2-7; perhaps TRBD2 as D (5 bases). This CDR3 has 14 residues. Germline V lookup: CDR1 MDHEN, CDR2 SYDVKM. V was cut by 1 base and J by 4 bases, with 11 bases left in between. The CDR3 DNA sequence: TGTGCCAGCAGTTTATTTCCGGGGATATACGAGCAGTACTTC. Its translation is CASSLFPGIYEQYF. The full variable domain, with the rest looked up from reference TRBV28 and TRBJ2-7, is DVKVTQSSRYLVKRTGEKVFLECVQDMDHENMFWYRQDPGLGLRLIYFSYDVKMKEKGDIPEGYSVSREKKERFSLILESASTNQTSMYLCASSLFPGIYEQYFGPGTRLTVT.

The chain employs TRBV19 and TRBJ2-7, with 10 bases lining up with TRBD1. Trimming took 4 bases from V and 0 from J; bases not matched to a gene: 21. This CDR3 has 21 amino acids. CDR1 and CDR2 from the germline V gene are LNHDA and SQIVND (reference sequence). The DNA of the CDR3 is TGTGCCAGTAGTAGCCGGACAGGGGGAAATAGTCAGGGACTGTCCTCCTACGAGCAGTACTTC. It encodes CASSSRTGGNSQGLSSYEQYF.

This sequence joins TRBV7-3 and TRBJ1-1; no reliable D call. This CDR3 has 13 amino acids. Trimming stripped 1 base from V and 4 bases from J, with 7 bases between. The germline CDR1 and CDR2 sequences are SGHTA and FQGTGA. The CDR3 sequence: CASSLSHGTEAFF. DNA of the CDR3: TGTGCCAGCAGCTTAAGTCATGGCACTGAAGCTTTCTTT.

The rearrangement links TRBV7-2 to TRBJ2-7; D gene ambiguous. Germline V gives CDR1 SGHTA, CDR2 FQGNSA. V was clipped by 0 bases and J by 5 bases, with 8 bases between them. The CDR3 runs 13 residues. The CDR3 loop is CASSLAGSHEQYF. The CDR3 DNA is TGTGCCAGCAGCTTAGCGGGGTCCCACGAGCAGTACTTC.

The rearrangement uses TRBV19 and TRBJ1-2; D ambiguous. Per germline, CDR1 LNHDA and CDR2 SQIVND (reference sequence). The ends were cut back, 4 bases at V and 2 bases at J, with 14 bases in the middle. This CDR3 is 15 amino acids long. CDR3 region: CASSNLDGQNYGYTF. CDR3 in DNA: TGTGCCAGTAGTAACCTCGACGGGCAGAACTATGGCTACACCTTC.

The chain joins TRBV28 to TRBJ2-6, with 8 bases lining up with TRBD1. With V trimmed by 7 bases and J by 1 base, 9 bases remained unmatched. The CDR3 runs 17 residues. Germline loops: CDR1 MDHEN, CDR2 SYDVKM. The CDR3 region has the DNA TGTGCCAGCACCTCGGGGACAGGATGGTCTGGGGCCAACGTCCTGACTTTC. This translates into CASTSGTGWSGANVLTF.

The V gene is TRBV21-1, the J gene TRBJ1-1. TRBV21-1 is a listed pseudogene. The CDR3 runs 17 residues. The CDR3 DNA is TGTGCCAGCAGCGCCCCGGACCCAAATAGGGAGGACACTGAAGCTTTCTTT. It yields the protein CASSAPDPNREDTEAFF.

This chain links TRBV2 with TRBJ2-6; tentatively, D is TRBD2 (7 bases). The germline CDR1 and CDR2 sequences are SNHLY and FYNNEI. The CDR3 runs to 18 residues. V was clipped by 10 bases and J by 0 bases, with 22 bases between them. DNA for the CDR3: TGTGCCACCGACACTAGGGGGGGAGAGCTCTCTGGGGCCAACGTCCTGACTTTC. It encodes CATDTRGGELSGANVLTF.

The rearrangement joins TRBV30 to TRBJ1-2; D unresolved. The CDR3 consists of 15 residues. Germline V gene lookup returns CDR1 GTSNPN and CDR2 SVGIG (reference sequence). V was pared by 3 bases and J by 2 bases, with 16 bases between. The CDR3 sequence: CAWRILRVVNYGYTF. The CDR3 DNA sequence: TGTGCCTGGAGGATCCTCCGGGTTGTAAACTATGGCTACACCTTC.